Given below is one TCR beta chain in context. This sample is drawn from a study of blood T cell repertoires in COVID-19. Deletions cut 2 bases from V and 2 bases from J, with 13 bases between. The CDR3 sequence is 16 residues long. From germline, CDR1 is LNHDA and CDR2 SQIVND (reference sequence). Source study methods: Using reference gene primer amplification, nucleated cell counts were estimated. The method was immunoSEQ multiplex PCR; TCRdb's version includes in-frame clones alone and lacks a portion of them. V, J and clone size were drawn from that table, and D and trimming were deduced from the DNA. The sample includes about 250,000 clones, approximately 90% of them seen just once.

The sequenced material came from PBMCs or T cells enriched from blood (not recorded which). V gene TRBV19 combines with J gene TRBJ1-5; maybe TRBD1 (5 bases). The TCR comes from a woman aged 18-29 years who had recovered from COVID-19. CDR3 sequence reads: CASSIRVQGRNQPQHF. For the CDR3, the DNA is TGTGCCAGTAGTATAAGGGTGCAGGGTCGCAATCAGCCCCAGCATTTT.